The T cell receptor beta chain described here comes from a study of CD8 T cells in ankylosing spondylitis. General study results and limits: One TCR beta motif, made up of about 8 highly homologous variants, appeared characteristic of ankylosing spondylitis blood. According to the report, clones linked to the disease were significantly enriched in matched synovial fluid samples taken from ankylosing spondylitis patients. Clones linked with disease were CD8+ and fairly uncommon in the peripheral blood.

This clonotype was counted many times. Its specificity is not known. Germline CDR1 and CDR2: MDHEN and SYDVKM. V lost 6 bases and J lost 7, with 15 bases in between. The CDR3 runs 13 residues. A quantitative 5'-RACE method, one with molecular barcodes, was used to make TCR beta libraries. MiXCR, run by TCRdb on the 5' RACE reads, gives a single entry per CDR3 protein. The data contain about 260,000 distinct CDR3 sequences, about 24% of them singletons. The TCR was taken from a male donor with ankylosing spondylitis or in good health (not recorded which). The chain carries TRBV28 and TRBJ1-2, with D tentatively TRBD1 (6 bases). Sequencing was carried out using blood, either unsorted or a sorted T cell fraction (not recorded which). In nucleotides, the CDR3 is TGTGCCAGCAGCCCCGACAGGACTGTTGGCTACACCTTC. It is translated as CASSPDRTVGYTF.